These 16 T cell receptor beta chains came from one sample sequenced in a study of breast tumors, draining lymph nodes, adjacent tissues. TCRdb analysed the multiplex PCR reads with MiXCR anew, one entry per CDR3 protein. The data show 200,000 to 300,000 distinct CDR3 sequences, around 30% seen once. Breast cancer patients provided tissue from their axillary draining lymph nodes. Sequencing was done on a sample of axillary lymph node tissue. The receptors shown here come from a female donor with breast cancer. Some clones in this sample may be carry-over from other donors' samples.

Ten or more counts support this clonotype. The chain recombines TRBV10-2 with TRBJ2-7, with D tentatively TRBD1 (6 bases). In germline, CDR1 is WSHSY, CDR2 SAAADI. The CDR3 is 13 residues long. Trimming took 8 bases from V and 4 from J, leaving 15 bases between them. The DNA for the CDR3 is TGCGCCAGCGGAACAGGGCGTATTTACGAGCAGTACTTC. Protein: CASGTGRIYEQYF.

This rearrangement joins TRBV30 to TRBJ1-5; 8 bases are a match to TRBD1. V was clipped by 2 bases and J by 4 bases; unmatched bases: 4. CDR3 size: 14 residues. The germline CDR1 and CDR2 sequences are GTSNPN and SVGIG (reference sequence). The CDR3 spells CAWSPRGRNQPQHF. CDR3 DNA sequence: TGTGCCTGGAGTCCCAGGGGGCGGAATCAGCCCCAGCATTTT.

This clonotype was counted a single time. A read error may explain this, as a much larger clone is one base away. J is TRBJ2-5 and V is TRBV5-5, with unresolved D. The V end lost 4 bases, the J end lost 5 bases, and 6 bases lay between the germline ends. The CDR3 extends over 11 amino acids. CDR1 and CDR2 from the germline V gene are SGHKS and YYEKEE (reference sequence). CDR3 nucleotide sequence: TGTGCCAGCAGCCCGGACGAGACCCAGTACTTC. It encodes CASSPDETQYF.

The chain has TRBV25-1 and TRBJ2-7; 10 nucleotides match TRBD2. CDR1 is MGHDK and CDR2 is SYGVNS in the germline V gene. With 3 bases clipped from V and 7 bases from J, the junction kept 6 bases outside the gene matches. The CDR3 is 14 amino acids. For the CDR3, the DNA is TGTGCCAGCAGTGAGGCTAGCGGGAGAAATGAGCAGTACTTC. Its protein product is CASSEASGRNEQYF.

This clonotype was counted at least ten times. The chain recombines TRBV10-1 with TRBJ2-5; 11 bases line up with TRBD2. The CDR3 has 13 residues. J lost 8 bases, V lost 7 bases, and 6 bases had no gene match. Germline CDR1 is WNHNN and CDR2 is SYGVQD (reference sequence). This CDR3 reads CASIGTSGLTQYF. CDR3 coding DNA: TGCGCCAGCATAGGGACTAGCGGACTTACCCAGTACTTC.

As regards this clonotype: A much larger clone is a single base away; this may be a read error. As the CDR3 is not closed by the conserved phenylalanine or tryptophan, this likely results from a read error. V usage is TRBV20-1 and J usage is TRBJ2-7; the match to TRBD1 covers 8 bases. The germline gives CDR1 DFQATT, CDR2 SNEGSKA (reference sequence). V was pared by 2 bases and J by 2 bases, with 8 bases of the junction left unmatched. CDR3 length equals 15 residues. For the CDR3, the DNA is TGCAGTGCTAGAAACCTTCGGACAGGGACCTACGAGCAGTACCTC. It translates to CSARNLRTGTYEQYL.

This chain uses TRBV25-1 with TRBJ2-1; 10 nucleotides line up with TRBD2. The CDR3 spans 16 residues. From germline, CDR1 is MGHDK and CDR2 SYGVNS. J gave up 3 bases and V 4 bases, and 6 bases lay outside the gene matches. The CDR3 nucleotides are TGTGCCAGCAGTGCCGGCGTAGCGGGAGGCTACAATGAGCAGTTCTTC. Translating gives CASSAGVAGGYNEQFF.

The CDR3 region has the DNA TGCGCCAGCAGACTGACAGTGAGCTATGGCTACACCTTC. Translated, it gives CASRLTVSYGYTF. The chain joins TRBV5-1 to TRBJ1-2, with D perhaps matching TRBD1 (5 bases). Looked up from germline, CDR1 is SGHRS and CDR2 is YFSETQ. V was clipped by 5 bases and J by 4 bases, with 12 bases between them. The CDR3 runs to 13 residues.

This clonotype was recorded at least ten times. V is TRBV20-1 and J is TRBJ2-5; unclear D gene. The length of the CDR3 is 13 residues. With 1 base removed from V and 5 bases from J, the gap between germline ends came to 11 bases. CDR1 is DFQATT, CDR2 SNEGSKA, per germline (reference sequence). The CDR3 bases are TGCAGTGCTAGAGGAGGATACGGGGAGACCCAGTACTTC. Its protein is CSARGGYGETQYF.

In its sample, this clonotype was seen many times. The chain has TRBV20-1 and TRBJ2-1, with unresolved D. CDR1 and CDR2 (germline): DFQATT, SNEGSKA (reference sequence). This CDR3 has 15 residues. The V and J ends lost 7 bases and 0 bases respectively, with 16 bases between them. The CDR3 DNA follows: TGCAGTGTCAGGCACCTCCAGAGCTCCTACAATGAGCAGTTCTTC. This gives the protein CSVRHLQSSYNEQFF.

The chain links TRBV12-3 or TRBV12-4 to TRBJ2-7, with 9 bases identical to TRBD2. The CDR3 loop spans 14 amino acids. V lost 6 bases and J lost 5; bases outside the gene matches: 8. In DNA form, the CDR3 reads TGTGCCAGCAGCATTAGCGGGAGTCGCCACGAGCAGTACTTC. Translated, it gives CASSISGSRHEQYF.

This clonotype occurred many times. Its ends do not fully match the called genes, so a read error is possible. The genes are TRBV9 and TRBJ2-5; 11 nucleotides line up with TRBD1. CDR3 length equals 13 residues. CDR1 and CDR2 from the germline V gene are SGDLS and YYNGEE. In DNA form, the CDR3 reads TGTGCCAGCACAGGACAGGGGGCCGAGAGCCAGTACTTC. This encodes CASTGQGAESQYF.

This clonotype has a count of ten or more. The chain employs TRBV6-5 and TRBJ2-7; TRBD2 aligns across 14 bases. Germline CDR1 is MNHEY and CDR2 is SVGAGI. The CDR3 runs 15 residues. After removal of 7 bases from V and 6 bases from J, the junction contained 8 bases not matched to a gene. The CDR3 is CASKPRLAGGREQYF. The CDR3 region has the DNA TGTGCCAGCAAGCCGAGACTAGCGGGAGGGCGCGAGCAGTACTTC.

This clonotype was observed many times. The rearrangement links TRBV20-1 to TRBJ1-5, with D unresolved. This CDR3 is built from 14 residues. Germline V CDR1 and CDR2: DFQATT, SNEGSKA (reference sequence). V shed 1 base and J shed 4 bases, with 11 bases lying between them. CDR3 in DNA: TGCAGTGCTAGAGTACTGGACCCGAATCAGCCCCAGCATTTT. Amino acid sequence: CSARVLDPNQPQHF.

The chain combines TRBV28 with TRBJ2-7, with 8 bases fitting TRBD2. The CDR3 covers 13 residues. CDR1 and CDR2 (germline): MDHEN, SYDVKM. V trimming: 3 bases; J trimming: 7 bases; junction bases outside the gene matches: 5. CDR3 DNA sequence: TGTGCCAGCAGTTTGTTACAGCGGGAGGAGCAGTACTTC. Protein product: CASSLLQREEQYF.

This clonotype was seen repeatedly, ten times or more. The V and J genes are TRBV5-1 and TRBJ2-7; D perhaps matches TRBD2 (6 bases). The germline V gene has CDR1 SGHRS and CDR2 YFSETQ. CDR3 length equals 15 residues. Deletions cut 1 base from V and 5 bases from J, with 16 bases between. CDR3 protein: CASSLSGGNSNEQYF. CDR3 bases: TGCGCCAGCAGCTTGAGCGGAGGGAATTCGAACGAGCAGTACTTC.